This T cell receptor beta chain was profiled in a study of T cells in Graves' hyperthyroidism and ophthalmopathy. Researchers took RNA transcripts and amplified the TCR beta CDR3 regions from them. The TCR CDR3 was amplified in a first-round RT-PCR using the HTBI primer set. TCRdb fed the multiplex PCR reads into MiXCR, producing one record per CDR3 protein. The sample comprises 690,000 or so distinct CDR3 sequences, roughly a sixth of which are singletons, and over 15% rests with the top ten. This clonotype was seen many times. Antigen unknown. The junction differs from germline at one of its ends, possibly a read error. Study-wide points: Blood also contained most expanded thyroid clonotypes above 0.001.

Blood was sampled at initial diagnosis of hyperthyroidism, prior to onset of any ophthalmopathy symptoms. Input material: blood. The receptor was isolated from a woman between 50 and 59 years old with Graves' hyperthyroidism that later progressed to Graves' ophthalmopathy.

CDR3 in DNA: TGTGCCAGCAGTTCCAGGACGGAAAACACTGAAGCTTTCTTT. Translated: CASSSRTENTEAFF. The V gene is TRBV5-1, the J gene TRBJ1-1; D not certain. The CDR3 loop spans 14 amino acids. The germline CDR1 and CDR2 sequences are SGHRS and YFSETQ.